This T cell receptor beta chain emerged from a study of PD-L1 blockade in urothelial cancer. Study context: About 90% of the 29 patients were males with bladder-origin urothelial cancer. Blood was tested 3 weeks (second dose) and 6 weeks into treatment. Individuals in the cohort had been given 0 to 3 earlier chemotherapy regimens.

Time point: peripheral blood 6 weeks after treatment start. The patients' disease, urothelial carcinoma, was locally advanced or metastatic. V lost 3 bases, J lost 3 bases, and 9 bases lay in between. Germline CDR1 reads MDHEN; CDR2 reads SYDVKM. The CDR3 is 14 amino acids. Sequencing was performed with immunoSEQ multiplex PCR; in TCRdb, only in-frame clones are kept and a portion is missing. The table includes 35,000 or so clones, around four fifths detected once. Specimen: PBMCs, collected around atezolizumab (anti-PD-L1) treatment. The chain links TRBV28 to TRBJ1-3; maybe TRBD1 (6 bases). The sequence was collected from a man in his forties or fifties with urothelial cancer. DNA of the CDR3: TGTGCCAGCAGTTTTTTCAGGGGTGGAAACACCATATATTTT. Protein sequence: CASSFFRGGNTIYF.